The text below deals with one T cell receptor (beta chain). The entry originates in a study of identifying expanded T cells in peripheral blood. Assay: immunoSEQ multiplex PCR; the TCRdb copy retains only in-frame clones and omits some. Of over 45,000 clones in the sample, under 85% were seen once. Trimming left V 5 bases short and J 6 bases short, with 11 bases between. The CDR3 has 12 residues. Per the germline V gene, CDR1 is SNHLY and CDR2 is FYNNEI. Sequencing was carried out using blood. The clonotype originates from a person aged 18 to 75 in good health. The V gene is TRBV2, the J gene TRBJ2-7, with a weak D call TRBD1 (6 bases). The CDR3 DNA sequence: TGTGCCAGCAGTCCAACAGGGCTCGAGCAGTACGTC. This sequence encodes CASSPTGLEQYV.